The 18 T cell receptor beta chains below all came from one sample that was sequenced in a study of cytomegalovirus exposure and HLA in healthy donors. A multiplex PCR was run with 60 Vbeta primers and 13 Jbeta primers. Profiling relied on immunoSEQ multiplex PCR, and the TCRdb table lists in-frame clones only, not all of them. This table holds a few hundred thousand clones, approximately 79% found once. What was sequenced was PBMCs. The receptor source for this set is a girl aged 2-9 years in good health and CMV-seronegative.

The chain combines TRBV27 with TRBJ2-7; TRBD1 aligns across 8 bases. This CDR3 has 16 residues. Per the germline V gene, CDR1 is MNHEY and CDR2 is SMNVEV (reference sequence). Unmatched junction bases numbered 6, after V lost 0 bases and J lost 2 bases. DNA of the CDR3: TGTGCCAGCAGTTTATCGGCCGGGACAGGAACCTACGAGCAGTACTTC. Protein sequence: CASSLSAGTGTYEQYF.

This clone appeared a few times. This chain links TRBV4-1 with TRBJ2-2; D is perhaps TRBD2 (7 bases). The CDR3 consists of 14 residues. CDR1 and CDR2 from the germline V gene are MGHRA and YSYEKL. Deletions cut 6 bases from V and 6 bases from J, with 14 bases between. The DNA of the CDR3 is TGCGCCAGCAGTTACACGGGGGGCTCCGGGGAGCTGTTTTTT. Translating it yields CASSYTGGSGELFF.

The chain carries TRBV5-4 and TRBJ2-7; 9 bases are shared with TRBD2. Germline V gene sequence: CDR1 SGHNT, CDR2 YYREEE (reference sequence). The CDR3 has 16 amino acids. The J segment lost 5 bases and the V segment lost 2 bases, leaving 11 bases of the junction unmatched. CDR3 sequence reads: CASSFRTSVNPDEQYF. The CDR3 DNA reads as TGTGCCAGCAGCTTCCGGACTAGCGTCAATCCGGACGAGCAGTACTTC.

Notes on this clone: At one of its ends the junction is not consistent with the germline gene, which may arise from a read error. The J gene is TRBJ1-1, the V gene TRBV7-9; D call uncertain. This CDR3 has 12 amino acids. The germline V gene encodes CDR1 SEHNR and CDR2 FQNEAQ (reference sequence). The CDR3 nucleotides are TGTTCCAGCAGCAACGAGGGCACTGAAGCTTTCTTT. Its protein product is CSSSNEGTEAFF.

The V and J genes are TRBV15 and TRBJ1-4, with 7 bases aligning to TRBD1. The CDR3 sequence is 15 residues long. With V trimmed by 2 bases and J by 8 bases, 8 bases remained unmatched. Germline values: CDR1 LNHNV, CDR2 YYDKDF (reference sequence). This CDR3 is CATSRQGVRGEKLFF. The CDR3 DNA reads TGTGCCACCAGCAGACAGGGGGTCCGGGGCGAAAAACTGTTTTTT.

The chain couples TRBV30 to TRBJ2-5, with D possibly TRBD2 on 5 matching bases. This CDR3 has 10 residues. Germline loops: CDR1 GTSNPN, CDR2 SVGIG (reference sequence). The CDR3 nucleotides are TGTGCAAGGACTCATGAGACCCAGTACTTC. It specifies CARTHETQYF.

The V gene is TRBV5-6, the J gene TRBJ2-1, with 7 bases aligning to TRBD2. Germline loops: CDR1 SGHDT, CDR2 YYEEEE. The V and J ends lost 1 base and 8 bases, in that order; junction bases with no gene match: 6. This CDR3 spans 14 amino acids. Written as DNA, the CDR3 is TGTGCCAGCAGCTTGCGGGAGGTCGGCCATGAGCAGTTCTTC. This gives the protein CASSLREVGHEQFF.

Only a few counts were recorded for this clone. CDR3 amino acids: CAISGGGGIDEQFF. CDR3 coding DNA: TGTGCCATCAGTGGGGGCGGGGGAATCGATGAGCAGTTCTTC. The chain combines TRBV10-3 with TRBJ2-1; 7 bases match TRBD2. The J segment lost 8 bases and the V segment lost 4 bases, leaving 8 bases of the junction unmatched. The germline gives CDR1 ENHRY, CDR2 SYGVKD. The CDR3 runs 14 residues.

The chain carries TRBV9 and TRBJ2-1; 10 nucleotides line up with TRBD2. Germline values: CDR1 SGDLS, CDR2 YYNGEE. CDR3 length: 18 residues. V was clipped by 0 bases and J by 5 bases; unmatched bases: 11. In nucleotides, the CDR3 is TGTGCCAGCAGCGTAGCCGTTGCTAGCGGGGGCCGTAACAATGAGCAGTTCTTC. Encoded protein: CASSVAVASGGRNNEQFF.

This clone was found once. The chain combines TRBV5-4 with TRBJ2-5; 9 nucleotides align to TRBD2. The V gene end was trimmed by 4 bases and the J gene end by 1 base; junction bases not matched to a gene: 5. The CDR3 has 15 residues. Germline-derived CDR1 and CDR2 are SGHNT and YYREEE (reference sequence). CDR3 residues: CASSPGTSPQETQYF. The CDR3 DNA reads TGTGCCAGCAGCCCGGGGACTAGCCCCCAAGAGACCCAGTACTTC.

The CDR3 DNA sequence: TGCGCCAGCAGCCAAAAGACAGCCCCGATGTCGTACTACGAGCAGTACTTC. This translates into CASSQKTAPMSYYEQYF. V and J are TRBV4-1 and TRBJ2-5; D possibly corresponds to TRBD1 (5 bases). The J call may be incorrect, as the DNA end agrees better with TRBJ2-7. Per germline, CDR1 MGHRA and CDR2 YSYEKL. CDR3 length equals 17 residues.

The genes are TRBV5-1 and TRBJ2-7; no clear D. This CDR3 contains 13 residues. V was trimmed by 1 base and J by 4 bases, leaving 9 bases between them. Germline CDR1 reads SGHRS; CDR2 reads YFSETQ. CDR3 in amino acids: CASSLSPGYEQYF. DNA of the CDR3: TGCGCCAGCAGCTTGTCGCCCGGGTACGAGCAGTACTTC.

V is TRBV5-1 and J is TRBJ1-2; D perhaps matches TRBD1 (6 bases). Trimming shortened V by 5 bases and J by 8 bases, and 22 bases separated the two germline ends. The CDR3 consists of 15 residues. Germline V gene data show CDR1 as SGHRS and CDR2 as YFSETQ. For the CDR3, the DNA is TGCGCCAGCAGACAGGGACCTCGAGGAGCGGACGGCTACACCTTC. It is translated as CASRQGPRGADGYTF.

V is TRBV29-1 and J is TRBJ2-5; 11 bases map to TRBD1. From germline, CDR1 is SQVTM and CDR2 ANQGSEA. The J segment lost 6 bases and the V segment lost 4 bases, leaving 10 bases of the junction unmatched. This CDR3 region has 15 residues. CDR3 coding DNA: TGCAGCGTTGCATTTACCGGGACAGGGGGGAAGACCCAGTACTTC. Translation: CSVAFTGTGGKTQYF.

This clone appeared a few times. This chain links TRBV2 with TRBJ1-2, with 9 positions matching TRBD1. The junction had 18 bases not matched to a gene; V was cut back by 10 bases and J by 3 bases. The germline V gene has CDR1 SNHLY and CDR2 FYNNEI. The CDR3 spans 17 residues. The CDR3 sequence is CANQKRTGGDHDYGYTF. CDR3 bases: TGTGCCAACCAAAAACGAACAGGGGGCGATCATGACTATGGCTACACCTTC.

A word on this clone: At one end, the junction sequence differs from germline, possibly due to a read error. This rearrangement joins TRBV7-9 to TRBJ2-7; no definite D call. The CDR3 contains 13 residues. Germline V gene lookup returns CDR1 SEHNR and CDR2 FQNEAQ (reference sequence). CDR3 residues: CSSSLPTTYEQYF. CDR3 bases: TGTTCCAGCAGCTTACCGACAACCTACGAGCAGTACTTC.

Of note for this clone: The same CDR3 also results from other DNA sequences found in this sample. V is TRBV29-1 and J is TRBJ2-1; tentative D call: TRBD2 (5 bases). The germline V gene encodes CDR1 SQVTM and CDR2 ANQGSEA. Trimming took 1 base from V and 0 from J, leaving 10 bases between them. This CDR3 spans 15 amino acids. CDR3 in amino acids: CSVEGTPSSYNEQFF. In DNA form, the CDR3 reads TGCAGCGTTGAAGGGACTCCAAGCTCCTACAATGAGCAGTTCTTC.

The rearrangement uses TRBV9 and TRBJ2-2, with TRBD2 identical over 11 bases. V trimming: 0 bases; J trimming: 1 base; junction bases outside the gene matches: 8. Per germline, CDR1 SGDLS and CDR2 YYNGEE. The CDR3 totals 19 residues. CDR3 sequence reads: CASSVGLAGMGRNTGELFF. CDR3 DNA: TGTGCCAGCAGCGTAGGACTAGCGGGAATGGGGCGGAACACCGGGGAGCTGTTTTTT. Drawing the rest from reference TRBV9 and TRBJ2-2, the complete variable domain is DSGVTQTPKHLITATGQRVTLRCSPRSGDLSVYWYQQSLDQGLQFLIQYYNGEERAKGNILERFSAQQFPDLHSELNLSSLELGDSALYFCASSVGLAGMGRNTGELFFGEGSRLTVL.